These 16 T cell receptor beta chains were all obtained from the same sample, sequenced in a study of OX40 agonist ivuxolimab in advanced cancers. Generated by immunoSEQ multiplex PCR, the TCRdb table keeps only in-frame clones and is missing some. The sample holds tens of thousands of clones; about three quarters are singletons and the top ten take 18%. The sample here was CD4+ or CD8+ T cells sorted from blood, taken in a trial of the OX40 agonist ivuxolimab. The receptors were sampled from an adult with an advanced solid tumor such as melanoma, head and neck, liver or kidney cancer.

This clone has a single count. The rearrangement links TRBV7-2 to TRBJ1-6; D unresolved. CDR3 length equals 16 residues. Germline lookup yields CDR1 SGHTA and CDR2 FQGNSA. The V end lost 5 bases, the J end lost 5 bases, and 16 bases lay between the germline ends. The CDR3 region is CASSPDGGSDNSPLHF. In DNA, the CDR3 is TGTGCCAGCAGCCCCGACGGTGGGTCTGATAATTCACCCCTCCACTTT.

V and J are TRBV21-1 and TRBJ2-1; TRBD2, as called in the table, went unchecked against the DNA. TRBV21-1 is labeled a pseudogene. This CDR3 region has 16 residues. CDR3 amino acids: CASSSPSGRAFHEQFF. CDR3 nucleotides: TGTGCCAGCAGCAGCCCTAGCGGGAGGGCCTTCCATGAGCAGTTCTTC.

The rearrangement uses TRBV5-1 and TRBJ2-5; 8 nucleotides match TRBD2. In germline, CDR1 is SGHRS, CDR2 YFSETQ. This CDR3 has 15 amino acids. With V trimmed by 4 bases and J by 5 bases, 10 bases remained unmatched. This chain's CDR3 is CASSLTSGGRETQYF. CDR3 coding DNA: TGCGCCAGCAGCCTCACTAGCGGAGGTAGGGAGACCCAGTACTTC. Complete variable domain (other parts from reference TRBV5-1 and TRBJ2-5): KAGVTQTPRYLIKTRGQQVTLSCSPISGHRSVSWYQQTPGQGLQFLFEYFSETQRNKGNFPGRFSGRQFSNSRSEMNVSTLELGDSALYLCASSLTSGGRETQYFGPGTRLLVL.

This chain links TRBV30 with TRBJ1-6, with 10 positions matching TRBD1. CDR1 and CDR2 from the germline V gene are GTSNPN and SVGIG (reference sequence). The CDR3 has 14 amino acids. The V and J ends lost 7 bases and 7 bases, in that order; junction bases with no gene match: 7. This CDR3 reads CAYKVGQGNSPLHF. CDR3 DNA sequence: TGTGCCTACAAAGTGGGACAGGGGAATTCACCCCTCCACTTT. The variable domain in full, with the rest retrieved from reference TRBV30 and TRBJ1-6, is SQTIHQWPATLVQPVGSPLSLECTVEGTSNPNLYWYRQAAGRGLQLLFYSVGIGQISSEVPQNLSASRPQDRQFILSSKKLLLSDSGFYLCAYKVGQGNSPLHFGNGTRLTVT.

The V gene is TRBV15, the J gene TRBJ1-6; TRBD1 aligns across 8 bases. With V trimmed by 1 base and J by 10 bases, 6 bases remained unmatched. Germline lookup yields CDR1 LNHNV and CDR2 YYDKDF (reference sequence). This CDR3 comprises 15 residues. This CDR3 reads CATSRAAGGDSPLHF. The CDR3 region has the DNA TGTGCCACCAGCAGAGCCGCAGGGGGCGACTCACCCCTCCACTTT.

The chain has TRBV19 and TRBJ2-5; 12 bases map to TRBD2. V was pared by 4 bases and J by 3 bases, with 6 bases of the junction left unmatched. Germline loops: CDR1 LNHDA, CDR2 SQIVND (reference sequence). This CDR3 region has 16 residues. For the CDR3, the DNA is TGTGCCAGTAGTAACCTTAGGACTAGCGGGGAAGAGACCCAGTACTTC. This translates into CASSNLRTSGEETQYF.

This chain joins TRBV7-2 and TRBJ2-5, with D uncertain. The DNA end favors TRBJ2-7, so the J call may be wrong. Germline loops: CDR1 SGHTA, CDR2 FQGNSA. CDR3 length equals 13 residues. In nucleotides, the CDR3 is TGTGCCAGCAGCATACGGCAGGACTACGAGCAGTACTTC. Its translation is CASSIRQDYEQYF.

The V and J genes are TRBV11-2 and TRBJ2-3; 7 positions agree with TRBD2. The ends lost 4 bases at V and 3 bases at J; junction bases unmatched: 10. In germline, CDR1 is SGHAT, CDR2 FQNNGV. The CDR3 has 16 amino acids. This CDR3 reads CASSSGRVGGTDTQYF. The CDR3 DNA sequence: TGTGCCAGCAGCTCCGGCAGGGTCGGGGGGACAGATACGCAGTATTTT. Full variable domain (rest looked up from reference TRBV11-2 and TRBJ2-3): EAGVAQSPRYKIIEKRQSVAFWCNPISGHATLYWYQQILGQGPKLLIQFQNNGVVDDSQLPKDRFSAERLKGVDSTLKIQPAKLEDSAVYLCASSSGRVGGTDTQYFGPGTRLTVL.

The chain couples TRBV7-3 to TRBJ1-5, with D perhaps matching TRBD1 (6 bases). The CDR3 totals 14 residues. The germline V gene has CDR1 SGHTA and CDR2 FQGTGA. V lost 2 bases and J lost 2, with 7 bases in between. CDR3 bases: TGTGCCAGCAGCTTAGGGGGGCGCAATCAGCCCCAGCATTTT. It translates to CASSLGGRNQPQHF. The whole variable domain, filled in from reference TRBV7-3 and TRBJ1-5, reads GAGVSQTPSNKVTEKGKYVELRCDPISGHTALYWYRQSLGQGPEFLIYFQGTGAADDSGLPNDRFFAVRPEGSVSTLKIQRTERGDSAVYLCASSLGGRNQPQHFGDGTRLSIL.

The genes are TRBV15 and TRBJ1-2; D is uncertain. Germline CDR1 reads LNHNV; CDR2 reads YYDKDF (reference sequence). The CDR3 contains 10 residues. The V and J ends lost 7 bases and 4 bases respectively, with 4 bases between them. The CDR3 here is CATTLYGYTF. As DNA, the CDR3 is TGTGCCACCACTCTCTATGGCTACACCTTC.

This clone was seen a handful of times. The chain carries TRBV6-1 and TRBJ2-7; either TRBD1 or TRBD2 may supply D (5 bases each). CDR1 is MNHNS and CDR2 is SASEGT in the germline V gene. V lost 3 bases, J lost 2 bases, and 8 bases lay in between. This CDR3 has 13 residues. The CDR3 reads CASSERGTYEQYF. The CDR3 DNA sequence: TGTGCCAGCAGTGAGAGGGGAACCTACGAGCAGTACTTC.

The rearrangement links TRBV4-1 to TRBJ1-6; D call uncertain. V lost 0 bases and J 10 bases, leaving 13 bases between the germline ends. Germline V gene sequence: CDR1 MGHRA, CDR2 YSYEKL. The length of the CDR3 is 15 residues. This CDR3 reads CASSQEAGLGSPLHF. CDR3 sequence (DNA): TGCGCCAGCAGCCAAGAGGCCGGGTTAGGATCACCCCTCCACTTT.

The gene calls are TRBV27 and TRBJ1-2; no clear D gene. Germline V gene sequence: CDR1 MNHEY, CDR2 SMNVEV (reference sequence). The CDR3 totals 12 residues. V was trimmed by 5 bases and J by 5 bases, leaving 9 bases between them. The DNA of the CDR3 is TGTGCCAGCAGTAGAGGGCCGTATGGCTACACCTTC. Translated, it gives CASSRGPYGYTF.

V gene TRBV11-2 combines with J gene TRBJ1-1; D possibly corresponds to TRBD1 (5 bases). The germline V gene has CDR1 SGHAT and CDR2 FQNNGV. CDR3 length equals 17 residues. Trimming cost V 3 bases and J 1 base, with 18 bases left between them. CDR3 region: CASSFSGATYRNTEAFF. The CDR3 nucleotides read TGTGCCAGCAGCTTCAGCGGGGCAACCTACCGGAACACTGAAGCTTTCTTT.

This clone came up a few times. The V call is TRBV19, the J call TRBJ2-7; 10 bases are shared with TRBD1. Trimming at V came to 3 bases and at J to 6 bases, leaving 5 bases not matched to a gene. CDR1 and CDR2 (germline): LNHDA, SQIVND (reference sequence). CDR3 length equals 14 residues. CDR3 sequence: CASSIPGQGLEQYF. The CDR3 nucleotides are TGTGCCAGTAGTATCCCGGGACAGGGGCTCGAGCAGTACTTC. The full variable domain, completed using reference TRBV19 and TRBJ2-7, is DGGITQSPKYLFRKEGQNVTLSCEQNLNHDAMYWYRQDPGQGLRLIYYSQIVNDFQKGDIAEGYSVSREKKESFPLTVTSAQKNPTAFYLCASSIPGQGLEQYFGPGTRLTVT.

The rearrangement links TRBV18 to TRBJ2-3, with D maybe TRBD2 (6 bases). The ends were cut back, 1 base at V and 5 bases at J, with 13 bases in the middle. The CDR3 extends over 15 amino acids. The V gene's germline CDR1 is KGHSH and CDR2 LQKENI. This chain's CDR3 is CASSPLGGSGDTQYF. The CDR3 DNA reads as TGTGCCAGCTCACCACTGGGGGGTTCGGGAGATACGCAGTATTTT. Looking up the rest from reference TRBV18 and TRBJ2-3 gives the full variable domain: NAGVMQNPRHLVRRRGQEARLRCSPMKGHSHVYWYRQLPEEGLKFMVYLQKENIIDESGMPKERFSAEFPKEGPSILRIQQVVRGDSAAYFCASSPLGGSGDTQYFGPGTRLTVL.